This is a list of T cell receptor beta chains from one sample in a study of blood T cell repertoires in COVID-19. Data came from immunoSEQ multiplex PCR; TCRdb stores just in-frame clones and leaves some out. Altogether roughly 76,000 clones are present, about 89% being singletons, with the ten largest covering around 1.2%. The sample was PBMCs or T cells enriched from blood (not recorded which). The receptors stem from a woman aged 45-65 years with acute COVID-19. The CDR3 runs from the conserved cysteine through the conserved F or W. A D gene is named only where the DNA matches it firmly. Clone sizes are given selectively: once, few, many, or a class where the clone is expanded.

clone size | J gene | V gene | D gene | CDR3 DNA | CDR3 protein
NA | TRBJ2-6 | TRBV10-1 | TRBD1 | TGCGCCAGCAGTGAGGGCAGGGGGCTAAGATATGGGGCCAACGTCCTGACTTTC | CASSEGRGLRYGANVLTF
NA | TRBJ2-6 | TRBV28 | NA | TGTGCCAGCAGTCCAGACAGCTCTGGGGCCAACGTCCTGACTTTC | CASSPDSSGANVLTF
NA | TRBJ2-7 | TRBV30 | NA | TGTGCCTGGAGCGCGCAGGGGTACGAGCAGTACTTC | CAWSAQGYEQYF
once | TRBJ1-2 | TRBV11-3 | NA | TGTGCCAGCAGCTTATCTGAGAGCTATGGCTACACCTTC | CASSLSESYGYTF
NA | TRBJ1-6 | TRBV10-2 | TRBD1 | TGCGCCAGCAGTGTAAACCAGGGGGACAATTCACCCCTCCACTTT | CASSVNQGDNSPLHF
NA | TRBJ1-4 | TRBV5-1 | NA | TGCGCCAGCAGCTTGGTAGGGGCAACTAATGAAAAACTGTTTTTT | CASSLVGATNEKLFF
NA | TRBJ2-7 | TRBV2 | TRBD1 | TGTGCCAACCGGGACAGTTTAAAGTACGAGCAGTACTTC | CANRDSLKYEQYF
NA | TRBJ2-7 | TRBV27 | TRBD1 | TGTGCCAGCTCAACAGGGGGCTACGAGCAGTACTTC | CASSTGGYEQYF
once | TRBJ2-3 | TRBV6-5 | NA | TGTGCCAGCAGTTACTCTACAAGCGCTAGCACAGATACGCAGTATTTT | CASSYSTSASTDTQYF
NA | TRBJ2-1 | TRBV7-2 | TRBD2 | TGTGCCAGCAGCTTCGGGGGGGTCTACAATGAGCAGTTCTTC | CASSFGGVYNEQFF
NA | TRBJ1-1 | TRBV6-5 | NA | TGTGCCAGCAGTCCAGGGTTAACTGAAGCTTTCTTT | CASSPGLTEAFF
NA | TRBJ2-3 | TRBV11-2 | TRBD2 | TGTGCCAGCAGCTTAAATAGCGGGAGCAGAGATACGCAGTATTTT | CASSLNSGSRDTQYF
NA | TRBJ2-5 | TRBV7-2 | NA | TGTGCCAGCAGCTTAGAGGGGGCAGGGAGGATGGAGACCCAGTACTTC | CASSLEGAGRMETQYF
NA | TRBJ1-1 | TRBV7-9 | NA | TGTGCCAGCACCACGGGTGGGGGCTGGACTGAAGCTTTCTTT | CASTTGGGWTEAFF
NA | TRBJ1-1 | TRBV5-1 | NA | TGCGCCAGCAGCTGGGATGGGGGGCCCGAGCGGGGTGAAGCTTTCTTT | CASSWDGGPERGEAFF
NA | TRBJ2-1 | TRBV5-1 | TRBD2 | TGCGCCAGCAGCGAGGGGACTAGAGACAATGAGCAGTTCTTC | CASSEGTRDNEQFF
NA | TRBJ1-1 | TRBV5-5 | TRBD1 | TGTGCCAGCAGCTATGACAGGGACACTGAAGCTTTCTTT | CASSYDRDTEAFF
NA | TRBJ2-7 | TRBV9 | TRBD2 | TGTGCCAGCAGCAGTAGCGGGGAAATCTACGAGCAGTACTTC | CASSSSGEIYEQYF
NA | TRBJ1-6 | TRBV7-2 | NA | TGTGCCAGCAGCCCTACGAGGGACACCTATAATTCACCCCTCCACTTT | CASSPTRDTYNSPLHF
NA | TRBJ2-6 | TRBV28 | NA | TGTGCCAGCAGTCCCAGGGGCAGCGGATCCAACGTCCTGACTTTC | CASSPRGSGSNVLTF
NA | TRBJ1-6 | TRBV2 | NA | TGTGCCAGCAGTGGACAGGCAAAGGGTGATTCACCCCTCCACTTT | CASSGQAKGDSPLHF
NA | TRBJ2-1 | TRBV5-4 | NA | TGTGCCAGCAGCGACAGCGCGGATATTCGGGAGCAGTTCTTC | CASSDSADIREQFF
once | TRBJ2-5 | TRBV19 | NA | TGTGCCAGTAGTCGGCAGGGATCAGAGACCCAGTACTTC | CASSRQGSETQYF
NA | TRBJ2-2 | TRBV27 | NA | TGTGCCAGCACTCGAGGGGCGGGGATAAACACCGGGGAGCTGTTTTTT | CASTRGAGINTGELFF
NA | TRBJ2-5 | TRBV4-3 | NA | TGCGCCAGCAGCCAAGATCGAGGAGCGGTCCCTGAGACCCAGTACTTC | CASSQDRGAVPETQYF
once | TRBJ2-1 | TRBV10-3 | TRBD2 | TGTGCCATCAGTGAGACTAGCGCCCGAAAACATGAGCAGTTCTTC | CAISETSARKHEQFF
NA | TRBJ1-2 | TRBV4-3 | NA | TGCGCCAGCAGCCAAGGGGGGGGACGTGGCTACACCTTC | CASSQGGGRGYTF
NA | TRBJ2-1 | TRBV5-4 | TRBD2 | TGTGCCAGCAGGCGGATTAGCGGGAGGGACTACAATGAGCAGTTCTTC | CASRRISGRDYNEQFF
NA | TRBJ1-3 | TRBV4-2 | NA | TGTGCCAGCAGCCAAGACACGGGGGTTGGAAACACCATATATTTT | CASSQDTGVGNTIYF
NA | TRBJ1-2 | TRBV18 | TRBD1 | TGTGCCAGCTCACCTCAGGGGGCGGTCTATGGCTACACCTTC | CASSPQGAVYGYTF
NA | TRBJ2-3 | TRBV12-3/TRBV12-4 | TRBD2 | TGTGCCAGCAGTGGACTAGCGCCAGATACGCAGTATTTT | CASSGLAPDTQYF
once | TRBJ1-1 | TRBV10-3 | NA | TGTGCCATCACTAATCCAGGTACCTCAACCCAAGGAGGAGCTTTCTTT | CAITNPGTSTQGGAFF
NA | TRBJ2-2 | TRBV3-1/TRBV3-2 | NA | TGTGCCAGCAGCGTTAGATCAGGGTATCCCGGGGAGCTGTTTTTT | CASSVRSGYPGELFF
NA | TRBJ1-1 | TRBV5-1 | NA | TGCGCCAGCAGCTTGCAGGGGTCTATGAACACTGAAGCTTTCTTT | CASSLQGSMNTEAFF
NA | TRBJ1-2 | TRBV5-8 | TRBD1 | TGTGCCAGCAGCTTTACCCGGGGACAGTACTATGGCTACACCTTC | CASSFTRGQYYGYTF
NA | TRBJ2-1 | TRBV9 | TRBD2 | TGTGCCAGCAGCGTAGGGGATAGCGGGAGGCCCTACAATGAGCAGTTCTTC | CASSVGDSGRPYNEQFF
NA | TRBJ2-7 | TRBV5-1 | TRBD1 | TGCGCCAGCAGCGAAGACAGGGGGCCCTACGAGCAGTACTTC | CASSEDRGPYEQYF
once | TRBJ2-7 | TRBV20-1 | TRBD1 | TGCAGTGCTAGTCCTGACTGGGACAGACCTTACTACGAGCAGTACTTC | CSASPDWDRPYYEQYF
once | TRBJ1-1 | TRBV5-1 | NA | TGCGCCAGCAGCTTCGGGGGGGCAAACACTGAAGCTTTCTTT | CASSFGGANTEAFF
NA | TRBJ2-3 | TRBV5-4 | TRBD1 | TGTGCCAGCAGCACGGGGGACAGGGGGATTCCAGATACGCAGTATTTT | CASSTGDRGIPDTQYF
NA | TRBJ2-7 | TRBV21-1 | NA | TGTGCCAGCAGCAAGCCCAAGGGCGGGAGTTTAGACGAGCAGTACTTC | CASSKPKGGSLDEQYF
NA | TRBJ2-7 | TRBV6-2/TRBV6-3 | NA | TGTGCCAGCAGTTACCCAGACTACGAGCAGTACTTC | CASSYPDYEQYF
NA | TRBJ1-5 | TRBV19 | TRBD1 | TGTGCCAGTAGTGTCTACAGGGGAAGTAGCAATCAGCCCCAGCATTTT | CASSVYRGSSNQPQHF
NA | TRBJ1-5 | TRBV19 | NA | TGTGCCAGTAGTATTTGGACAGATCAGCCCCAGCATTTT | CASSIWTDQPQHF
once | TRBJ1-4 | TRBV18 | TRBD1 | TGTGCCAGCTCACCGCTCCCGGGACAGGGCTCTAATGAAAAACTGTTTTTT | CASSPLPGQGSNEKLFF